The sample holds many counts of the clone carrying this T cell receptor (beta chain). Amplification yielded TCR beta CDR3 regions, with RNA transcripts as the source. First-round RT-PCR targeting the TCR CDR3 was performed with the HTBI primer set. TCRdb re-analysed the multiplex PCR reads in MiXCR, keeping a single row per CDR3 protein. The repertoire consists of 500,000 to 600,000 distinct CDR3 sequences, with around 20% occurring once and the leading ten covering about half. Trimming took off 3 bases at V and 4 bases at J, with 11 bases between the two ends. This CDR3 has 13 amino acids. Germline CDR1 reads SGHRS; CDR2 reads YFSETQ. The sample originates from a study of T cells in Graves' hyperthyroidism and ophthalmopathy.

J is TRBJ2-7 and V is TRBV5-1; D is unclear. The sequence came from a middle-aged man with Graves' ophthalmopathy. The sample comprised blood. This chain's CDR3 is CASSSTPTYEQYF. CDR3 in DNA: TGCGCCAGCAGCTCCACGCCGACGTACGAGCAGTACTTC.